This TCR beta chain comes out of a study of cytomegalovirus exposure and HLA in healthy donors. Trimming took 3 bases from V and 0 from J, leaving 10 bases between them. CDR1 and CDR2 (germline): SGHNT, YYREEE (reference sequence). The CDR3 consists of 15 residues. Whole-study results and caveats: Associated with cytomegalovirus, according to the listing, were some 150 TCR beta chains. V- and J-gene trimming in TCR beta was tied to a missense DCLRE1C variant by an analysis performed later. Later on, an analysis tied some 17,000 TCR beta sequences to HLA alleles at 0.05 false discovery rate.

Amplification used 60 Vbeta primers and 13 Jbeta primers. The repertoire was sequenced with immunoSEQ multiplex PCR; TCRdb's copy has only in-frame clones and lacks some. The sample data list around 130,000 clones. To note about this clone: The antigen is undetermined.

The rearrangement uses TRBV5-4 and TRBJ1-3, with D possibly matching TRBD1 (5 bases). Sequencing input: PBMCs. This TCR came from a woman aged 40 to 55 in good health and CMV-seronegative. CDR3 in DNA: TGTGCCAGCAGCTGGGGGGACTTCTCTGGAAACACCATATATTTT. Protein product: CASSWGDFSGNTIYF.